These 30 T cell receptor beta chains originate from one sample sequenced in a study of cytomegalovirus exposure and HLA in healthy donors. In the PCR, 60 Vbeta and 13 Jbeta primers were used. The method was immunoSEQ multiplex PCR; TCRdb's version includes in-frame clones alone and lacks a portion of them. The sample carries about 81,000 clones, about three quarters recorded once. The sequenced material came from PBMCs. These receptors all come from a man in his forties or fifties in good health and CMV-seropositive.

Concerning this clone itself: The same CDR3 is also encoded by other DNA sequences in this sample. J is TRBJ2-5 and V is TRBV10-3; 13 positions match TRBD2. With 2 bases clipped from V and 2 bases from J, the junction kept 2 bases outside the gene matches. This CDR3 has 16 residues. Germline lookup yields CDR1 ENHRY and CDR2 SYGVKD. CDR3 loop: CAISEGLAGVQETQYF. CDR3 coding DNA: TGTGCCATCAGTGAGGGACTAGCGGGAGTTCAAGAGACCCAGTACTTC.

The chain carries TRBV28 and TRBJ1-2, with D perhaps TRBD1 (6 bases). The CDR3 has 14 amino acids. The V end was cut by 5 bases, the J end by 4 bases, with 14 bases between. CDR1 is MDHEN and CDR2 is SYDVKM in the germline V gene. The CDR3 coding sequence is TGTGCCAGCAGTCCGTCAGGGGTAGGCTATGGCTACACCTTC. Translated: CASSPSGVGYGYTF.

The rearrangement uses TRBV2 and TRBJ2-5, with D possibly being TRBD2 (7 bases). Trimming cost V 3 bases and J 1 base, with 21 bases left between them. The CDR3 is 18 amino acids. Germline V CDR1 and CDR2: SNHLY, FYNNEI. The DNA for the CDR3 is TGTGCCAGCAGTGACCAGCGGGACAAAGGGGGTTCCCAAGAGACCCAGTACTTC. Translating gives CASSDQRDKGGSQETQYF.

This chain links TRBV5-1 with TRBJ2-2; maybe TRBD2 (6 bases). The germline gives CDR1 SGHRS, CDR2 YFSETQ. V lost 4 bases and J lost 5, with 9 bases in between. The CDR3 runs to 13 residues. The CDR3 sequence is CASSATSTGELFF. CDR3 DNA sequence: TGCGCCAGCAGCGCGACTAGTACCGGGGAGCTGTTTTTT.

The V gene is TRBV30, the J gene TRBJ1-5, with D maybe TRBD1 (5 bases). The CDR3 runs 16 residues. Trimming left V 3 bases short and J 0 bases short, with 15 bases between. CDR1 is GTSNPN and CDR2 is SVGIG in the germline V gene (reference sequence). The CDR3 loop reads CAWSSGGTNSNQPQHF. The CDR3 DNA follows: TGTGCCTGGAGCTCCGGAGGGACGAATAGCAATCAGCCCCAGCATTTT.

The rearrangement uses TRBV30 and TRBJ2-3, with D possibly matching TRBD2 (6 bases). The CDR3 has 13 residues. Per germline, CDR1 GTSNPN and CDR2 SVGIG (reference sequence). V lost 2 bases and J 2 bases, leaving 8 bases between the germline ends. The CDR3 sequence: CAWSRRDTDTQYF. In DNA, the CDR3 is TGTGCCTGGAGTAGGAGGGACACAGATACGCAGTATTTT.

CDR3 bases: TGTGCCAGCTCACCTCTAGATAAGGAGTTCTTC. Protein product: CASSPLDKEFF. The chain uses TRBV18 and TRBJ2-1; D gene unclear. V was trimmed by 3 bases and J by 14 bases, leaving 11 bases between them. The CDR3 length is 11 residues. Germline CDR1 is KGHSH and CDR2 is LQKENI.

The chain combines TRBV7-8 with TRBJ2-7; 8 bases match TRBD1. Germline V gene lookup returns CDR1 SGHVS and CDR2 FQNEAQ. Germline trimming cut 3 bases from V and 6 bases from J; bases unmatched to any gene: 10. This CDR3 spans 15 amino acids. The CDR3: CASSFVGTGLAEQYF. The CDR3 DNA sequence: TGTGCCAGCAGCTTCGTAGGGACAGGTTTGGCCGAGCAGTACTTC.

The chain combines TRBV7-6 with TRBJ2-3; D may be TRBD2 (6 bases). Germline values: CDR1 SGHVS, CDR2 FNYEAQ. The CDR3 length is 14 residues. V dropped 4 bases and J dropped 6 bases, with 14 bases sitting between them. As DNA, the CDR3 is TGTGCCAGCAGCTCCCGGAGGGCCAGCGATACGCAGTATTTT. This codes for CASSSRRASDTQYF.

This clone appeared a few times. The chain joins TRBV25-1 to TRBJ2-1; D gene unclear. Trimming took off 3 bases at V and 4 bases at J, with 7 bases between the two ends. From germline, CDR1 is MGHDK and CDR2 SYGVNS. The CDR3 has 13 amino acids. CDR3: CASSDPRYNEQFF. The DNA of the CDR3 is TGTGCCAGCAGTGACCCGCGGTACAATGAGCAGTTCTTC.

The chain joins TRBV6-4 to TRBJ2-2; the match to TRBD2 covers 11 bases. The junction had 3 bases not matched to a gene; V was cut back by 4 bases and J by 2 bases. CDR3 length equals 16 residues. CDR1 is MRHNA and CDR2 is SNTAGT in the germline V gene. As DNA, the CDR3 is TGTGCCAGCAGTGTAGGACTAGCGGGTAACACCGGGGAGCTGTTTTTT. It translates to CASSVGLAGNTGELFF.

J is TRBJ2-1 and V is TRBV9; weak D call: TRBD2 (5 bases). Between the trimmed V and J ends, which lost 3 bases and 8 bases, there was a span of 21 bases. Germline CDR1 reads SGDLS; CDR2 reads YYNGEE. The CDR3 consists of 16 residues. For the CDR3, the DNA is TGTGCCAGCAGCGAGAGGGCAATCGGGGAGTTCGATGAGCAGTTCTTC. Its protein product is CASSERAIGEFDEQFF.

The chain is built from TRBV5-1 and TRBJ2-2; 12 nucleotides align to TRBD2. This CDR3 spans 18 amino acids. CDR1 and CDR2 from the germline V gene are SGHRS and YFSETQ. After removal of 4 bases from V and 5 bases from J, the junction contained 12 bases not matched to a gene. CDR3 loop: CASSRELAGGPRTGELFF. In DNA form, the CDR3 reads TGCGCCAGCAGCCGGGAACTAGCGGGAGGCCCGAGGACCGGGGAGCTGTTTTTT.

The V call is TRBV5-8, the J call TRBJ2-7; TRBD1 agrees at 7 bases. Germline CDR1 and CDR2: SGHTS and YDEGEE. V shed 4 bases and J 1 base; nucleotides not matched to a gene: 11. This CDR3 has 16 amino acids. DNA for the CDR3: TGTGCCAGCAGCAATCGGGACAGTCAGCTTTCCTACGAGCAGTACTTC. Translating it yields CASSNRDSQLSYEQYF.

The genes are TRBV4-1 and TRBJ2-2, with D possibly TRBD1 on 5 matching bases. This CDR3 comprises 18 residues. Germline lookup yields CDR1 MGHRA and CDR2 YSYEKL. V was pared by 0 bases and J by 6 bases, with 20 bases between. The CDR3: CASSQDHLEEGVAGELFF. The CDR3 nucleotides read TGCGCCAGCAGCCAAGATCACCTTGAGGAAGGGGTAGCCGGGGAGCTGTTTTTT.

Here the CDR3 reads CASKGITGSAGELFF. The CDR3 region has the DNA TGCGCCAGCAAAGGGATAACAGGGAGTGCCGGGGAGCTGTTTTTT. The J gene is TRBJ2-2, the V gene TRBV5-1; perhaps TRBD1 as D (6 bases). The ends were cut back, 6 bases at V and 6 bases at J, with 18 bases in the middle. Germline CDR1 SGHRS, CDR2 YFSETQ. The CDR3 is made up of 15 amino acids.

This chain's CDR3 is CASSARGGGEKLFF. The CDR3 region has the DNA TGTGCCAGCAGTGCCCGGGGTGGCGGTGAAAAACTGTTTTTT. The chain has TRBV27 and TRBJ1-4; D unresolved. V lost 5 bases, J lost 7 bases, and 14 bases lay in between. CDR1 is MNHEY and CDR2 is SMNVEV in the germline V gene (reference sequence). CDR3 length: 14 residues.

CDR3 bases: TGTGCCAGCAGCTTATATTCTACCCAAGACTCTGGGGCCAACGTCCTGACTTTC. Translated: CASSLYSTQDSGANVLTF. This chain uses TRBV11-2 with TRBJ2-6; D not resolved. There are 18 residues in the CDR3. Germline values: CDR1 SGHAT, CDR2 FQNNGV. The V and J ends lost 2 bases and 0 bases respectively, with 14 bases between them.

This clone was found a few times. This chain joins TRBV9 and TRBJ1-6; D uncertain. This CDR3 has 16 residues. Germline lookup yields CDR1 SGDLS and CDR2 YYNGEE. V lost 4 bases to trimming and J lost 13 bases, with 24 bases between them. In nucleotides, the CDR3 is TGTGCCAGCAGCTCGCTCACAGAAACCGCCGGAACCCCCCTCCACTTT. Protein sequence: CASSSLTETAGTPLHF.

This chain's CDR3 is CASSQVSGGITEAFF. CDR3 sequence (DNA): TGCGCCAGCAGCCAAGTTTCAGGGGGCATCACTGAAGCTTTCTTT. The chain is built from TRBV4-1 and TRBJ1-1; the match to TRBD1 covers 8 bases. This CDR3 is 15 amino acids long. J was trimmed by 4 bases and V by 1 base; bases with no gene match: 5. Germline assignment: CDR1 MGHRA and CDR2 YSYEKL.

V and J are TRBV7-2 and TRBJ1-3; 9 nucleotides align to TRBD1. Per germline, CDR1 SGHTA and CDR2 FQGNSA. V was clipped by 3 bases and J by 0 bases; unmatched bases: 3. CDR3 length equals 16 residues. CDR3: CASSFVGQGSGNTIYF. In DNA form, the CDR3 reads TGTGCCAGCAGCTTTGTGGGACAGGGCTCTGGAAACACCATATATTTT.

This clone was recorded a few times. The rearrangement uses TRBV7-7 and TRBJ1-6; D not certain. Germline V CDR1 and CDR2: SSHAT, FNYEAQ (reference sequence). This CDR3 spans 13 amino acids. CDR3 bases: TGTGCTACCGGCGAGCAGGAAGGATCACCCCTCCACTTT. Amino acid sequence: CATGEQEGSPLHF.

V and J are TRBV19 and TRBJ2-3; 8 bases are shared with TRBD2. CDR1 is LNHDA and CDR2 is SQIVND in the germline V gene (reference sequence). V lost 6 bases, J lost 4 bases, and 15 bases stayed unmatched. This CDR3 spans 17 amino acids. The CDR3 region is CASRTTDGGGRPDTQYF. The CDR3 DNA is TGTGCCAGTAGAACCACTGACGGGGGGGGCCGCCCAGATACGCAGTATTTT.

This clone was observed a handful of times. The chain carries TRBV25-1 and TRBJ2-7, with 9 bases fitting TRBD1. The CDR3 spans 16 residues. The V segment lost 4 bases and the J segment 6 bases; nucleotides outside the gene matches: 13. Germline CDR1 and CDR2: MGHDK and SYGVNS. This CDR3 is CASSANPGTGILEQYF. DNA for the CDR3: TGTGCCAGCAGTGCTAATCCCGGGACAGGGATTCTCGAGCAGTACTTC.

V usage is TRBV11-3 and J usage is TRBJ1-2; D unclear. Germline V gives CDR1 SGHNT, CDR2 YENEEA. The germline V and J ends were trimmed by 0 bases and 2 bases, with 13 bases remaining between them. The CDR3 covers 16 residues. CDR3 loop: CASSLDDRLSNYGYTF. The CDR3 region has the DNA TGTGCCAGCAGCTTAGACGACCGACTCTCCAACTATGGCTACACCTTC.

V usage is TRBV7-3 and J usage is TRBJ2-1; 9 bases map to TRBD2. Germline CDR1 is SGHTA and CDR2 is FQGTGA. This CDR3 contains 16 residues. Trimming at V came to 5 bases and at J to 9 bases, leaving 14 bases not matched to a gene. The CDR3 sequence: CASSRPSAGGVGEQFF. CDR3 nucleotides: TGTGCCAGCAGCCGACCGTCGGCGGGAGGGGTGGGTGAGCAGTTCTTC. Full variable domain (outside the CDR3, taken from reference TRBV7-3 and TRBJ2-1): GAGVSQTPSNKVTEKGKYVELRCDPISGHTALYWYRQSLGQGPEFLIYFQGTGAADDSGLPNDRFFAVRPEGSVSTLKIQRTERGDSAVYLCASSRPSAGGVGEQFFGPGTRLTVL.

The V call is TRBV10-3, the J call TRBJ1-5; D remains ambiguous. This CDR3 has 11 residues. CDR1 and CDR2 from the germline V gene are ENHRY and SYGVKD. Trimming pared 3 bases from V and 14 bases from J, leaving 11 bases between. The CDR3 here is CAISEKREEHF. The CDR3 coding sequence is TGTGCCATCAGTGAAAAGAGGGAGGAGCATTTT.

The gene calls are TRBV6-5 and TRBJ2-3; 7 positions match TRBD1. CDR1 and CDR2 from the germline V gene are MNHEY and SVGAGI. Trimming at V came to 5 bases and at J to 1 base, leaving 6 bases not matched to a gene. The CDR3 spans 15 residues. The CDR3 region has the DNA TGTGCCAGCAGTCCCGACAGGGCACGCACAGATACGCAGTATTTT. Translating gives CASSPDRARTDTQYF.

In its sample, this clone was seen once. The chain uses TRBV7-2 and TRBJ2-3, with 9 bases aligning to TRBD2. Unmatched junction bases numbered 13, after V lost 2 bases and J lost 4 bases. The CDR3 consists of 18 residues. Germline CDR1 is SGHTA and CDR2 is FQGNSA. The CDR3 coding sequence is TGTGCCAGCAGCTTAACGTTTCTCTGGCGGGAGGGGTCAGATACGCAGTATTTT. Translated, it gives CASSLTFLWREGSDTQYF.

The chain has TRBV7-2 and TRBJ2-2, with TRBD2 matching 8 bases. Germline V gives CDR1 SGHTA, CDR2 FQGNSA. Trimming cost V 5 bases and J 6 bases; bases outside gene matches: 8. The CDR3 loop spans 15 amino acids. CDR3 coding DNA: TGTGCCAGCAGCAACCCAGCGGGAGTTGCCGGGGAGCTGTTTTTT. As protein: CASSNPAGVAGELFF.